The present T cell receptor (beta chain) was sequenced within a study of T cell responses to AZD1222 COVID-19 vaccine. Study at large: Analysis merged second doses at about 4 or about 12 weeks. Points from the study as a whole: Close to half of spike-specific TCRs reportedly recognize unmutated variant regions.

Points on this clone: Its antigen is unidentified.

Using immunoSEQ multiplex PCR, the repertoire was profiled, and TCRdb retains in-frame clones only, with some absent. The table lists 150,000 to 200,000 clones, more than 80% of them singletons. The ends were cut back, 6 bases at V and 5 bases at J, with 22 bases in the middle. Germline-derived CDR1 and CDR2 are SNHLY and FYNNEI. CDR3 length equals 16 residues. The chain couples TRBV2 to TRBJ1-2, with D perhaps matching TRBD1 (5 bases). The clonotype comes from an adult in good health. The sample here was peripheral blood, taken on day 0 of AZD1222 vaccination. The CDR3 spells CASRAPVGGYEYGYTF. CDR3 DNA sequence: TGTGCCAGCAGAGCCCCAGTGGGGGGATACGAGTATGGCTACACCTTC.